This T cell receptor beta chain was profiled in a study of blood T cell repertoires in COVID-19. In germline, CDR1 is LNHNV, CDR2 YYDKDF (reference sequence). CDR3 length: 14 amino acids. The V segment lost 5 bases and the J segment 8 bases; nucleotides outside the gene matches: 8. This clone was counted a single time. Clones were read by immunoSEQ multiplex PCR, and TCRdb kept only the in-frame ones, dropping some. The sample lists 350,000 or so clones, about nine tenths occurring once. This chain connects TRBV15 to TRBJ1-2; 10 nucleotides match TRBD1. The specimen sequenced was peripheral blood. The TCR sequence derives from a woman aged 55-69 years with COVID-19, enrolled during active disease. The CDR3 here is CATSARQGARGYTF. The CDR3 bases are TGTGCCACCAGCGCTCGACAGGGGGCTCGAGGCTACACCTTC.